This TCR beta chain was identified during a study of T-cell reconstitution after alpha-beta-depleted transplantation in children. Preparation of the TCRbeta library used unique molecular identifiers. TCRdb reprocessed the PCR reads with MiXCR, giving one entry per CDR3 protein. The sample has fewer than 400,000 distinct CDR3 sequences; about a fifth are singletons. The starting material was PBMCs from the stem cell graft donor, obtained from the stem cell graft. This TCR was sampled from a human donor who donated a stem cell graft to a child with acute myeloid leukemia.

CDR3 DNA: TGTGCCAGTAACAGGGGACTCTACTACGAGCAGTACTTC. Translation gives CASNRGLYYEQYF. This rearrangement joins TRBV11-2 to TRBJ2-7; tentatively, D is TRBD1 (7 bases). This CDR3 spans 13 amino acids. CDR1 SGHAT and CDR2 FQNNGV come from the germline V gene. Deletions cut 9 bases from V and 3 bases from J, with 15 bases between.